Presented here are 19 T cell receptor beta chains from one specimen sequenced in a study of siplizumab effects on memory and regulatory T cells. Clones were sequenced by immunoSEQ multiplex PCR, and TCRdb holds only the in-frame ones, with some missing. The sample includes tens of thousands of clones, around 90% of them seen just once. The sequenced material came from Tregs sorted from blood. The receptors stem from a human donor in good health.

This sequence joins TRBV11-2 and TRBJ1-1; the D gene is possibly TRBD1 (5 bases). Germline CDR1 is SGHAT and CDR2 is FQNNGV. The V end lost 0 bases, the J end lost 5 bases, and 7 bases lay between the germline ends. This CDR3 spans 13 amino acids. This CDR3 reads CASSLDGGTEAFF. CDR3 sequence (DNA): TGTGCCAGCAGCTTAGATGGGGGGACTGAAGCTTTCTTT.

The rearrangement joins TRBV19 to TRBJ2-3; maybe TRBD1 (6 bases). CDR1 and CDR2 (germline): LNHDA, SQIVND (reference sequence). The CDR3 has 17 amino acids. V lost 5 bases and J 2 bases, leaving 20 bases between the germline ends. The CDR3 here is CASSRTLGASTTDTQYF. CDR3 nucleotides: TGTGCCAGTAGTCGCACCTTGGGGGCCTCAACCACAGATACGCAGTATTTT.

The V and J genes are TRBV19 and TRBJ2-4; 8 bases line up with TRBD1. The germline V gene has CDR1 LNHDA and CDR2 SQIVND (reference sequence). The CDR3 runs 16 residues. With 3 bases clipped from V and 11 bases from J, the junction kept 15 bases outside the gene matches. CDR3 nucleotide sequence: TGTGCCAGTAGTATGGGGAGGCCAGGGGGCGGTTTTGTTCAGTACTTC. Protein product: CASSMGRPGGGFVQYF.

The genes are TRBV7-9 and TRBJ1-1; 9 nucleotides match TRBD1. This CDR3 comprises 14 residues. J gave up 7 bases and V 7 bases, and 10 bases lay outside the gene matches. Germline CDR1 SEHNR, CDR2 FQNEAQ (reference sequence). In DNA, the CDR3 is TGTGCCAGCACCCGGACAGGGGCTTGGAGTGAAGCTTTCTTT. Encoded protein: CASTRTGAWSEAFF.

This chain links TRBV9 with TRBJ1-2; 8 bases agree with TRBD1. The germline V gene encodes CDR1 SGDLS and CDR2 YYNGEE. V trimming: 0 bases; J trimming: 3 bases; junction bases outside the gene matches: 1. This CDR3 region has 14 residues. The CDR3 region has the DNA TGTGCCAGCAGCGTAGAGGACAGGGACTATGGCTACACCTTC. Translated, it gives CASSVEDRDYGYTF.

This rearrangement joins TRBV5-1 to TRBJ2-1, with TRBD2 matching 7 bases. The junction had 8 bases not matched to a gene; V was cut back by 5 bases and J by 0 bases. Germline CDR1 is SGHRS and CDR2 is YFSETQ. The CDR3 consists of 16 residues. The DNA of the CDR3 is TGCGCCAGCAGTCCGAGCGGGGCGAGCTCCTACAATGAGCAGTTCTTC. Its protein is CASSPSGASSYNEQFF.

The genes are TRBV9 and TRBJ2-2; no firm D call. Germline assignment: CDR1 SGDLS and CDR2 YYNGEE. The CDR3 has 14 residues. The V end lost 0 bases, the J end lost 8 bases, and 11 bases lay between the germline ends. This chain's CDR3 is CASSVVALGGELFF. In DNA form, the CDR3 reads TGTGCCAGCAGCGTAGTGGCCCTCGGGGGGGAGCTGTTTTTT.

The CDR3 nucleotides are TGCAGTGCCCTCCCTTCAGATACGCAGTATTTT. This codes for CSALPSDTQYF. The chain is built from TRBV20-1 and TRBJ2-3, with D unclear. Trimming took off 6 bases at V and 4 bases at J, with 8 bases between the two ends. Germline CDR1 and CDR2: DFQATT and SNEGSKA (reference sequence). CDR3 length equals 11 residues.

This chain links TRBV5-1 with TRBJ2-5; D gene ambiguous. Germline lookup yields CDR1 SGHRS and CDR2 YFSETQ. V gave up 0 bases and J gave up 3 bases, with 9 bases separating them. The length of the CDR3 is 14 residues. The CDR3 nucleotides read TGCGCCAGCAGCTTGGAATCAGTGAAAGAGACCCAGTACTTC. This codes for CASSLESVKETQYF.

This chain connects TRBV7-9 to TRBJ1-2, with D hard to call. There are 15 residues in the CDR3. Germline lookup yields CDR1 SEHNR and CDR2 FQNEAQ (reference sequence). Trimming stripped 4 bases from V and 1 base from J, with 13 bases between. The CDR3 DNA sequence: TGTGCCAGCAGCTGGGGAACTCTTTTTAACTATGGCTACACCTTC. It specifies CASSWGTLFNYGYTF.

J is TRBJ2-7 and V is TRBV6-6, with D tentatively TRBD1 (7 bases). The CDR3 extends over 14 amino acids. Trimming stripped 0 bases from V and 3 bases from J, with 9 bases between. Germline V gene lookup returns CDR1 MNHNY and CDR2 SVGAGI (reference sequence). The DNA of the CDR3 is TGTGCCAGCAGTTACTCGCAGGGGGGCTACGAGCAGTACTTC. Protein: CASSYSQGGYEQYF.

V gene TRBV13 combines with J gene TRBJ1-3; D remains unclear. CDR3 size: 12 residues. V was clipped by 7 bases and J by 4 bases, with 8 bases between them. Germline V gives CDR1 PRHDT, CDR2 FYEKMQ (reference sequence). The CDR3 is CASTTRGNTIYF. The CDR3, as DNA: TGTGCCAGCACAACAAGGGGAAACACCATATATTTT.

The chain carries TRBV19 and TRBJ2-2; D possibly corresponds to TRBD1 (5 bases). Trimming removed 6 bases from V and 4 bases from J, with 15 bases in between. The CDR3 spans 15 residues. CDR1 is LNHDA, CDR2 SQIVND, per germline (reference sequence). The CDR3 region is CASSRQPPFTGELFF. CDR3 nucleotide sequence: TGTGCCAGTAGCCGACAGCCCCCGTTCACCGGGGAGCTGTTTTTT.

The chain uses TRBV5-1 and TRBJ2-1; D ambiguous. The V and J ends lost 0 bases and 8 bases respectively, with 9 bases between them. Germline loops: CDR1 SGHRS, CDR2 YFSETQ. The CDR3 is made up of 13 amino acids. DNA for the CDR3: TGCGCCAGCAGCTTGGGGTCCCTAGATGAGCAGTTCTTC. Encoded protein: CASSLGSLDEQFF.

The V and J genes are TRBV6-6 and TRBJ2-5; D remains ambiguous. The J call may be in error: the DNA end matches TRBJ2-7 better. The CDR3 covers 15 residues. Germline loops: CDR1 MNHNY, CDR2 SVGAGI (reference sequence). The CDR3 nucleotides are TGTGCCAGCAGTTACTCAACCGACCGCTCCTACGAGCAGTACTTC. It specifies CASSYSTDRSYEQYF.

This chain links TRBV28 with TRBJ2-7, with 11 bases fitting TRBD1. V lost 3 bases, J lost 2 bases, and 9 bases stayed unmatched. The CDR3 has 17 amino acids. Germline loops: CDR1 MDHEN, CDR2 SYDVKM. CDR3 protein: CASSFMIRDRGAYEQYF. As DNA, the CDR3 is TGTGCCAGCAGTTTTATGATCCGGGACAGGGGGGCCTACGAGCAGTACTTC.

The V call is TRBV19, the J call TRBJ1-5, with D possibly matching TRBD1 (6 bases). The germline V gene has CDR1 LNHDA and CDR2 SQIVND (reference sequence). V shed 2 bases and J shed 3 bases, with 14 bases lying between them. This CDR3 has 16 amino acids. CDR3 in DNA: TGTGCCAGTAGTATATCTACAGGGTTAGTCAATCAGCCCCAGCATTTT. This sequence encodes CASSISTGLVNQPQHF.

The J gene is TRBJ1-4, the V gene TRBV30, with no clear D. Germline CDR1 is GTSNPN and CDR2 is SVGIG (reference sequence). The CDR3 covers 12 residues. V lost 4 bases and J lost 8, with 11 bases in between. The CDR3 DNA follows: TGTGCCTGGAACCGGGTTGGGGAAAAACTGTTTTTT. Its translation is CAWNRVGEKLFF.

V and J are TRBV5-1 and TRBJ2-5, with TRBD2 identical over 8 bases. The germline V gene has CDR1 SGHRS and CDR2 YFSETQ. J was trimmed by 6 bases and V by 3 bases; bases with no gene match: 7. CDR3 size: 14 residues. CDR3 sequence: CASSSDTGGKTQYF. DNA for the CDR3: TGCGCCAGCAGCTCAGACACGGGAGGGAAGACCCAGTACTTC.